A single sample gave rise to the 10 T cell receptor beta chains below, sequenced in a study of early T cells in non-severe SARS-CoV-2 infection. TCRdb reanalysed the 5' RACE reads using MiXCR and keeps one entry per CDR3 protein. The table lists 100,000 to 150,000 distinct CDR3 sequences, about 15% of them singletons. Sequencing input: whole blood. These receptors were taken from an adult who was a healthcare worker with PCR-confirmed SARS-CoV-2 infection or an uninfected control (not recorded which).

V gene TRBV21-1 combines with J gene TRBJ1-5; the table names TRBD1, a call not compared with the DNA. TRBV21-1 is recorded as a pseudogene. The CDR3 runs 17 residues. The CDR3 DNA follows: TGTGTCAGCAGCAAAGCGGAGGGAAAGGGAAGCAATCAGCCCCAGCATTTT. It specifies CVSSKAEGKGSNQPQHF.

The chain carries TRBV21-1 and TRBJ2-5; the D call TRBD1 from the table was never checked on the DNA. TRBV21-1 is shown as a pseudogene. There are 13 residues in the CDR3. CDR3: CAKTEDREETQYF. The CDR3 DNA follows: TGTGCCAAGACCGAGGACAGGGAAGAGACCCAGTACTTC.

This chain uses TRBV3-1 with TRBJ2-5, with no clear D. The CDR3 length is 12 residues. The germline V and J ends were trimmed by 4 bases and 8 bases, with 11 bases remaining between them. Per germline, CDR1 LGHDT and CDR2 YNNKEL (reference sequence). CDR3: CASSPKMLTQYF. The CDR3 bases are TGTGCCAGCAGCCCGAAGATGTTAACCCAGTACTTC.

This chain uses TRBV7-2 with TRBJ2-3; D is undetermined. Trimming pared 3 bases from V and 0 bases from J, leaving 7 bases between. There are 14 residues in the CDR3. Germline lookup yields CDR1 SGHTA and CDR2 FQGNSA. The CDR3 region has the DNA TGTGCCAGCAGCTTGGACCTTAGCACAGATACGCAGTATTTT. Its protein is CASSLDLSTDTQYF.

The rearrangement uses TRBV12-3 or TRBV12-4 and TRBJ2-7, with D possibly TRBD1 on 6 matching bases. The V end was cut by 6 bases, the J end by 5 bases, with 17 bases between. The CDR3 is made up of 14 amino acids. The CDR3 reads CASSQQGARHEQYF. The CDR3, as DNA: TGTGCCAGCAGCCAACAGGGAGCGAGGCACGAGCAGTACTTC.

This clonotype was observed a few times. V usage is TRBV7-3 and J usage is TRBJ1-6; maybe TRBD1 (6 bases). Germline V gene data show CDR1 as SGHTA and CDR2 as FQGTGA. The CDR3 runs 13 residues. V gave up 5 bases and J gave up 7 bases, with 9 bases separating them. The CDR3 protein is CASSEDRNSPLHF. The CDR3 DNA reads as TGTGCCAGCAGCGAGGACAGAAATTCACCCCTCCACTTT. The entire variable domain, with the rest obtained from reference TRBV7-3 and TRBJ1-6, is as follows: GAGVSQTPSNKVTEKGKYVELRCDPISGHTALYWYRQSLGQGPEFLIYFQGTGAADDSGLPNDRFFAVRPEGSVSTLKIQRTERGDSAVYLCASSEDRNSPLHFGNGTRLTVT.

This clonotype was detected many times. CDR3 nucleotide sequence: TGCAGTGCTCAACCCCCCCTTTTGAGTGAGCAGTTCTTC. Translation gives CSAQPPLLSEQFF. The gene calls are TRBV20-1 and TRBJ2-1; D is unresolved. Between the trimmed V and J ends, which lost 5 bases and 9 bases, there was a span of 17 bases. The germline V gene encodes CDR1 DFQATT and CDR2 SNEGSKA (reference sequence). This CDR3 comprises 13 residues.

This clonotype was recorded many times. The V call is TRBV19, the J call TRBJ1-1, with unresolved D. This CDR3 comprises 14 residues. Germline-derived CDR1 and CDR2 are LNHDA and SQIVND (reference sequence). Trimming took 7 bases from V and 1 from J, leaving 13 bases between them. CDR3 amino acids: CASTPDWQNTEAFF. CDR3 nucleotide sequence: TGTGCCAGTACCCCCGACTGGCAGAACACTGAAGCTTTCTTT.

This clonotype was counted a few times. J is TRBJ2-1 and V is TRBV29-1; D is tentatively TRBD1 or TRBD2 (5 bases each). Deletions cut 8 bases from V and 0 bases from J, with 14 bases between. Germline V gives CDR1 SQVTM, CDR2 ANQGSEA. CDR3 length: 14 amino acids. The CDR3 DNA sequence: TGCAGCCCCCTGAAGGGGAGCTCCTACAATGAGCAGTTCTTC. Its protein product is CSPLKGSSYNEQFF.

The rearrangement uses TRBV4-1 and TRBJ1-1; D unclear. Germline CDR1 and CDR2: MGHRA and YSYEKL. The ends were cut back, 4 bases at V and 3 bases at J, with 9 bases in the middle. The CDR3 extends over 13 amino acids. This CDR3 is CASSPLGDTEAFF. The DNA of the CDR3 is TGCGCCAGCAGCCCCTTGGGAGACACTGAAGCTTTCTTT.